Listed below are T cell receptor beta chains from one sample, sequenced in a study of cytomegalovirus exposure and HLA in healthy donors. This table comes from immunoSEQ multiplex PCR, and its TCRdb copy is limited to in-frame clones, with some not included. Of 70,000 to 90,000 clones in the sample, 66% were seen once. The sequenced material came from PBMCs. The origin of the receptors is a man in his forties in good health and CMV-seropositive. CDR3s include the opening cysteine and the closing phenylalanine or tryptophan. The D gene is left open where the match is weak. Clone sizes are given selectively: once, few, many, or a class where the clone is expanded.

D gene	J gene	CDR3 length	V gene	clone size	CDR3 DNA	CDR3 protein
TRBD1	TRBJ2-2	16	TRBV7-7	few	TGTGCTAGCAGCCCCGGGGCAGGGGGATTAATCGGGGAGCTGTTTTTT	CASSPGAGGLIGELFF
.	TRBJ1-3	17	TRBV5-4	.	TGTGCCAGCAGCTTGGGGGGTCGGGGAACAAGCGGAAACACCATATATTTT	CASSLGGRGTSGNTIYF
TRBD1	TRBJ1-5	16	TRBV5-6	.	TGTGCCAGCAGCCAGTCCGGGACAGGGATGTATCAGCCCCAGCATTTT	CASSQSGTGMYQPQHF
TRBD1	TRBJ1-5	15	TRBV5-6	few	TGTGCCAGCAGCTTGGGACAGGGCCTCAATCAGCCCCAGCATTTT	CASSLGQGLNQPQHF
.	TRBJ2-3	14	TRBV7-2	.	TGTGCCAGCAGCTTAGATCAGGGCGCAGATACGCAGTATTTT	CASSLDQGADTQYF
.	TRBJ1-1	11	TRBV14	few	TGTGCCAGCAGCCAAGACGGCGGAGCTTTCTTT	CASSQDGGAFF
.	TRBJ1-1	14	TRBV11-1	.	TGTGCCAGCAGCTTAGGGTTGACGGGAGGGCGAGCTTTCTTT	CASSLGLTGGRAFF
TRBD2	TRBJ2-5	17	TRBV14	few	TGTGCCAGCAGCCAAGATACATCGGCGGGGGGGCTGGAGACCCAGTACTTC	CASSQDTSAGGLETQYF
TRBD1	TRBJ1-2	14	TRBV7-6	.	TGTGCCAGCAGCTTAGACAGGGGGCGAGGTGGCTACACCTTC	CASSLDRGRGGYTF
.	TRBJ2-1	11	TRBV7-2	.	TGTGCCAGCAGCTTAGGGAGTGAGCAGTTCTTC	CASSLGSEQFF
TRBD1	TRBJ2-7	17	TRBV5-1	.	TGCGCCAGCAGCTTGGCCCTTAGGGACAGGGTACCCCACGAGCAGTACTTC	CASSLALRDRVPHEQYF
TRBD2	TRBJ2-3	17	TRBV5-1	.	TGCGCCAGCAGCCCGGGGACTAGCGGGGACTTCACAGATACGCAGTATTTT	CASSPGTSGDFTDTQYF
.	TRBJ1-4	16	TRBV19	.	TGTGCCAGTAGTTCCCGGGTACCCGGGGCTAATGAAAAACTGTTTTTT	CASSSRVPGANEKLFF
TRBD2	TRBJ2-3	16	TRBV2	few	TGTGCCACCTCGACTGCTAGCGGGGATAGCACAGATACGCAGTATTTT	CATSTASGDSTDTQYF
.	TRBJ2-7	11	TRBV10-3	few	TGTGCCATCAGCCCAAGTCGGGAGCAGTACTTC	CAISPSREQYF
.	TRBJ2-1	13	TRBV5-5	few	TGTGCCACGGAGAGCCCCAACTACAATGAGCAGTTCTTC	CATESPNYNEQFF
.	TRBJ1-5	15	TRBV18	few	TGTGCCAGCTCACCTCTTGGCACCAGCAATCAGCCCCAGCATTTT	CASSPLGTSNQPQHF
TRBD2	TRBJ2-3	16	TRBV9	.	TGTGCCAGCAGCGAAAGGACTAGCGGGGGGCTAGGTACGCAGTATTTT	CASSERTSGGLGTQYF
.	TRBJ1-5	14	TRBV7-2	.	TGTGCCAGCAGCTTAAGTAGGGGTACTCAGCCCCAGCATTTT	CASSLSRGTQPQHF
.	TRBJ1-4	15	TRBV7-9	few	TGTGCCAGCAGCTTAAACTGGGGGGCTAATGAAAAACTGTTTTTT	CASSLNWGANEKLFF
.	TRBJ1-5	14	TRBV28	.	TGTGCCAGCAGACCCGCAGGTGTCGCGCAGCCCCAGCATTTT	CASRPAGVAQPQHF
.	TRBJ2-5	12	TRBV5-1	.	TGCGCCAGCATGGTAGGGGCCAGTGATTTGCACTTC	CASMVGASDLHF
.	TRBJ2-7	13	TRBV7-9	.	TGTGCCAGCAGCCTTAGCTACAACTACGAGCAGTACTTC	CASSLSYNYEQYF
TRBD1	TRBJ1-2	14	TRBV28	.	TGTGCCAGCAGTTTCAAGGGACAGGGGGTTAGCTACACCTTC	CASSFKGQGVSYTF
TRBD1	TRBJ2-4	13	TRBV5-8	.	TGTGCCAGCAGGCTGACAGGGGTGGACATTCAATACTTC	CASRLTGVDIQYF
TRBD1	TRBJ1-2	13	TRBV9	.	TGTGCCAGCAGCGTGCTACAGGGGACTGGCTACACCTTC	CASSVLQGTGYTF
.	TRBJ1-4	15	TRBV28	.	TGTGCCAGCAGTTTCGACCCGTGGGCGAATGAAAAACTGTTTTTT	CASSFDPWANEKLFF
.	TRBJ1-6	15	TRBV25-1	.	TGTGCCAGCAGTGAATATGAATCAGGGTCTGGGCCCCTCCACTTT	CASSEYESGSGPLHF
.	TRBJ1-3	17	TRBV21-1	.	TGTGCCAGCAGCAAAGTCCCCGTACATTTCTCTGGAAACACCATATATTTT	CASSKVPVHFSGNTIYF
TRBD2	TRBJ2-7	15	TRBV27	few	TGTGCCAGCAGTAGGGCGTGGGAGGGTATTACCGAGCAGTACTTC	CASSRAWEGITEQYF
TRBD2	TRBJ2-3	16	TRBV7-2	.	TGTGCCAGCAGCCCGTCTAGCGGGGATAGCACAGATACGCAGTATTTT	CASSPSSGDSTDTQYF
.	TRBJ1-3	12	TRBV30	few	TGTGCCTGGAAAGCCTCTGGAAACACCATATATTTT	CAWKASGNTIYF
TRBD1	TRBJ1-2	14	TRBV6-1	.	TGTGCCAGCAGTGAGGGACAGGCCTCCTATGGCTACACCTTC	CASSEGQASYGYTF
.	TRBJ2-1	13	TRBV2	.	TGTGCCAGCAATGGCGGGGTAAGCGGTGAGCAGTTCTTC	CASNGGVSGEQFF
.	TRBJ2-3	12	TRBV6-1	.	TGTGCCAGCAGTGACAGTACAGATACGCAGTATTTT	CASSDSTDTQYF
.	TRBJ1-6	17	TRBV11-2	.	TGTGCCAGCAGCTTAGGCGGGGGCGGTAATCGTAATTCACCCCTCCACTTT	CASSLGGGGNRNSPLHF
.	TRBJ1-6	15	TRBV2	.	TGTGCCAGCAACCCGGAGGGCCTGGGTAATTCACCCCTCCACTTT	CASNPEGLGNSPLHF
TRBD1	TRBJ1-6	18	TRBV11-2	.	TGTGCCAGCAGCTCCGGGACAGGGTATAGGGGATATAATTCACCCCTCCACTTT	CASSSGTGYRGYNSPLHF
.	TRBJ2-7	15	TRBV7-2	.	TGTGCCAGCAGCCCCGTAGGTGCGGCCCCCCACGAGCAGTACTTC	CASSPVGAAPHEQYF